What follows are 14 T cell receptor beta chains derived from one specimen sequenced in a study of cytomegalovirus exposure and HLA in healthy donors. Amplification used 60 Vbeta primers and 13 Jbeta primers. The data were produced by immunoSEQ multiplex PCR, yet TCRdb's version contains in-frame clones alone and is incomplete. Of approximately 170,000 clones in the sample, about three quarters were seen once. Source material: PBMCs. These receptors all stem from a female donor in good health and CMV-seronegative.

The chain is built from TRBV15 and TRBJ2-7; D may be TRBD1 (5 bases). CDR1 and CDR2 (germline): LNHNV, YYDKDF (reference sequence). The V and J ends lost 0 bases and 3 bases respectively, with 12 bases between them. There are 15 residues in the CDR3. The CDR3 DNA follows: TGTGCCACCAGCAGAGATCGAGGACATTTCTACGAGCAGTACTTC. Amino acids: CATSRDRGHFYEQYF.

V usage is TRBV29-1 and J usage is TRBJ2-7, with 8 bases aligning to TRBD1. Trimming took 3 bases from V and 7 from J; bases not matched to a gene: 8. Looked up from germline, CDR1 is SQVTM and CDR2 is ANQGSEA. The CDR3 extends over 13 amino acids. The chain's CDR3 is CSVDGDRRGEQYF. CDR3 DNA: TGCAGCGTTGATGGGGACAGGAGAGGAGAGCAGTACTTC.

V is TRBV5-6 and J is TRBJ2-7; tentatively, D is TRBD2 (6 bases). Germline CDR1 is SGHDT and CDR2 is YYEEEE. The CDR3 spans 16 residues. V was trimmed by 0 bases and J by 6 bases, leaving 19 bases between them. The CDR3 bases are TGTGCCAGCAGCTTGGGGGCGGGGAGGCTGGGCGGCGAGCAGTACTTC. Protein: CASSLGAGRLGGEQYF.

The chain carries TRBV29-1 and TRBJ1-2; D is uncertain. Between the trimmed V and J ends, which lost 7 bases and 5 bases, there was a span of 14 bases. Germline V gene lookup returns CDR1 SQVTM and CDR2 ANQGSEA. There are 12 residues in the CDR3. For the CDR3, the DNA is TGCAGCGGCAACGGTCTTCCTTATGGCTACACCTTC. It translates to CSGNGLPYGYTF. The variable domain in full, completed from reference TRBV29-1 and TRBJ1-2, reads SAVISQKPSRDICQRGTSLTIQCQVDSQVTMMFWYRQQPGQSLTLIATANQGSEATYESGFVIDKFPISRPNLTFSTLTVSNMSPEDSSIYLCSGNGLPYGYTFGSGTRLTVV.

Only a few counts were recorded for this clone. The rearrangement joins TRBV4-3 to TRBJ2-3; TRBD2 matches at 16 bases. V lost 3 bases to trimming and J lost 7 bases; unmatched junction nucleotides: 4. The CDR3 extends over 16 amino acids. Germline loops: CDR1 LGHNA, CDR2 YSLEER. The CDR3 bases are TGCGCCAGCAGCCAGGGACTAGCGGGGGGGTTGAATACGCAGTATTTT. It specifies CASSQGLAGGLNTQYF.

This rearrangement joins TRBV4-3 to TRBJ1-6; D possibly corresponds to TRBD1 (6 bases). Trimming stripped 7 bases from V and 9 bases from J, with 19 bases between. CDR1 and CDR2 from the germline V gene are LGHNA and YSLEER. The CDR3 covers 15 residues. The CDR3 sequence: CASTSKQGSGSPLHF. CDR3 in DNA: TGCGCCAGCACCTCTAAACAGGGCTCTGGTTCACCCCTCCACTTT.

The J gene is TRBJ2-7, the V gene TRBV6-1; 7 bases agree with TRBD1. Germline V gene data show CDR1 as MNHNS and CDR2 as SASEGT. The CDR3 runs to 15 residues. With 8 bases clipped from V and 4 bases from J, the junction kept 14 bases outside the gene matches. CDR3 loop: CASSSPPTGLYEQYF. The CDR3 DNA follows: TGTGCCAGCTCCTCCCCCCCGACAGGGTTGTACGAGCAGTACTTC.

This chain links TRBV29-1 with TRBJ1-2, with D possibly matching TRBD1 (5 bases). Deletions cut 3 bases from V and 4 bases from J, with 12 bases between. The CDR3 runs to 13 residues. Germline CDR1 is SQVTM and CDR2 is ANQGSEA. The CDR3 DNA reads as TGCAGCGTTGATGACAGATCCTTCTATGGCTACACCTTC. Encoded protein: CSVDDRSFYGYTF.

The chain recombines TRBV10-1 with TRBJ2-1, with TRBD1 matching 8 bases. Germline CDR1 is WNHNN and CDR2 is SYGVQD (reference sequence). The CDR3 has 15 amino acids. J gave up 5 bases and V 2 bases, and 5 bases lay outside the gene matches. CDR3 region: CASSEETGADNEQFF. In nucleotides, the CDR3 is TGCGCCAGCAGTGAGGAGACAGGGGCCGACAATGAGCAGTTCTTC.

The J gene is TRBJ2-7, the V gene TRBV5-5; TRBD2 matches at 10 bases. This CDR3 has 16 amino acids. With 0 bases clipped from V and 5 bases from J, the junction kept 8 bases outside the gene matches. Germline V lookup: CDR1 SGHKS, CDR2 YYEKEE (reference sequence). The chain's CDR3 is CASSLGALAGSDEQYF. Here the CDR3 DNA reads TGTGCCAGCAGCTTGGGTGCACTAGCGGGAAGCGACGAGCAGTACTTC.

V usage is TRBV9 and J usage is TRBJ1-4, with 8 positions matching TRBD1. V lost 2 bases and J lost 0; bases outside the gene matches: 3. The CDR3 has 16 amino acids. Germline V gives CDR1 SGDLS, CDR2 YYNGEE. DNA for the CDR3: TGTGCCAGCAGCGTGGGACAGGTTGCAACTAATGAAAAACTGTTTTTT. Protein: CASSVGQVATNEKLFF. The variable domain in full, with the rest retrieved from reference TRBV9 and TRBJ1-4, is DSGVTQTPKHLITATGQRVTLRCSPRSGDLSVYWYQQSLDQGLQFLIQYYNGEERAKGNILERFSAQQFPDLHSELNLSSLELGDSALYFCASSVGQVATNEKLFFGSGTQLSVL.

The J gene is TRBJ1-1, the V gene TRBV7-3, with D possibly matching TRBD1 (5 bases). Trimming removed 2 bases from V and 1 base from J, with 11 bases in between. There are 15 residues in the CDR3. Germline CDR1 SGHTA, CDR2 FQGTGA. The CDR3, as DNA: TGTGCCAGCAGCTTACTCGGGGGGGGGAACACTGAAGCTTTCTTT. This sequence encodes CASSLLGGGNTEAFF.

V is TRBV28 and J is TRBJ1-1, with 7 nucleotides matching TRBD1. Germline CDR1 is MDHEN and CDR2 is SYDVKM. The CDR3 sequence is 13 residues long. J lost 5 bases, V lost 6 bases, and 6 bases had no gene match. The CDR3 nucleotides read TGTGCCAGCAGGCAACAGGGGCCAACTGAAGCTTTCTTT. Translated: CASRQQGPTEAFF. Supplemented by reference TRBV28 and TRBJ1-1, the full variable domain reads DVKVTQSSRYLVKRTGEKVFLECVQDMDHENMFWYRQDPGLGLRLIYFSYDVKMKEKGDIPEGYSVSREKKERFSLILESASTNQTSMYLCASRQQGPTEAFFGQGTRLTVV.

This rearrangement joins TRBV28 to TRBJ1-1, with TRBD1 as a possible D gene (6 bases). The germline CDR1 and CDR2 sequences are MDHEN and SYDVKM. V lost 8 bases and J 4 bases, leaving 14 bases between the germline ends. The CDR3 loop spans 13 amino acids. The CDR3 here is CASFHTGTTEAFF. CDR3 nucleotide sequence: TGTGCCAGCTTCCACACAGGGACCACTGAAGCTTTCTTT.